Below are 17 T cell receptor beta chains sequenced from a single sample in a study of T-cell reconstitution after alpha-beta-depleted transplantation in children. Construction of the TCRbeta library involved unique molecular identifiers. In TCRdb, the PCR reads were re-called with MiXCR into one record per CDR3 protein. The repertoire holds 350,000 to 500,000 distinct CDR3 sequences, with around two fifths as singletons. Source: PBMCs, taken before TCRalphabeta/CD19-depleted stem cell transplant. These receptors all come from a girl under 10 years old with aplastic anemia, due to receive a stem cell transplant.

The V and J genes are TRBV5-1 and TRBJ2-2, with D perhaps matching TRBD1 (6 bases). The CDR3 consists of 16 residues. The V and J ends lost 0 bases and 4 bases respectively, with 13 bases between them. Looked up from germline, CDR1 is SGHRS and CDR2 is YFSETQ. CDR3 DNA sequence: TGCGCCAGCAGCTTGGTGGGACAACCCGCCACCGGGGAGCTGTTTTTT. Encoded protein: CASSLVGQPATGELFF.

This clonotype was seen ten or more times. The chain links TRBV7-2 to TRBJ1-6, with 8 bases matching TRBD1. Germline CDR1 reads SGHTA; CDR2 reads FQGNSA. The length of the CDR3 is 15 residues. V lost 4 bases and J lost 7; bases outside the gene matches: 6. CDR3 amino acids: CASSSRTGRNSPLHF. Written as DNA, the CDR3 is TGTGCCAGCAGCTCCCGGACAGGGCGGAATTCACCCCTCCACTTT.

The chain is built from TRBV4-2 and TRBJ2-1, with 13 nucleotides matching TRBD2. The germline V gene encodes CDR1 LGHNA and CDR2 YNFKEQ. After removal of 0 bases from V and 5 bases from J, the junction contained 4 bases not matched to a gene. The CDR3 extends over 17 amino acids. As DNA, the CDR3 is TGTGCCAGCAGCCAAGACACCGGGACTAGCGGGAACAATGAGCAGTTCTTC. The encoded protein is CASSQDTGTSGNNEQFF.

With respect to this clonotype: A much larger clonotype is one base distant, so this may be a read error. The chain has TRBV20-1 and TRBJ2-1, with a weak D call TRBD2 (6 bases). Per germline, CDR1 DFQATT and CDR2 SNEGSKA (reference sequence). The CDR3 covers 15 residues. Trimming stripped 2 bases from V and 6 bases from J, with 17 bases between. This CDR3 is CSARSPGGIVNEQFF. Written as DNA, the CDR3 is TGCAGTGCTAGATCTCCTGGCGGGATTGTCAATGAGCAGTTCTTC.

This chain links TRBV24-1 with TRBJ2-1; D unresolved. V shed 6 bases and J shed 8 bases, with 10 bases lying between them. This CDR3 has 12 amino acids. Germline values: CDR1 KGHDR, CDR2 SFDVKD. CDR3 amino acids: CATSRGFDEQFF. CDR3 sequence (DNA): TGTGCCACCAGTCGCGGCTTCGATGAGCAGTTCTTC.

The V and J genes are TRBV20-1 and TRBJ1-4; 9 bases are shared with TRBD1. Germline CDR1 DFQATT, CDR2 SNEGSKA (reference sequence). Trimming removed 3 bases from V and 6 bases from J; junction bases left unmatched: 8. CDR3 length: 15 amino acids. The CDR3 region has the DNA TGCAGTGCTAGTAGAACCGGGACAGGGTATGAAAAACTGTTTTTT. Protein: CSASRTGTGYEKLFF.

The chain links TRBV6-1 to TRBJ1-6; D not resolved. Looked up from germline, CDR1 is MNHNS and CDR2 is SASEGT. The CDR3 runs 15 residues. V dropped 3 bases and J dropped 9 bases, with 15 bases sitting between them. The CDR3 loop is CASSDLTVRSSPLHF. The CDR3, as DNA: TGTGCCAGCAGTGACCTGACGGTTCGCAGTTCACCCCTCCACTTT.

This clonotype has more than one count but fewer than ten. This chain connects TRBV6-5 to TRBJ2-1; TRBD2 agrees at 10 bases. The CDR3 has 15 amino acids. The trim removed 6 bases at V and 4 bases at J, leaving 6 bases unmatched. Germline CDR1 and CDR2: MNHEY and SVGAGI. The CDR3 nucleotides read TGTGCCAGCAGCTACACTAGCGGGGTATACAATGAGCAGTTCTTC. Translating it yields CASSYTSGVYNEQFF.

J is TRBJ2-3 and V is TRBV27, with D possibly being TRBD1 or TRBD2 (5 bases each). The CDR3 totals 14 residues. Trimming shortened V by 2 bases and J by 3 bases, and 9 bases separated the two germline ends. Germline V gives CDR1 MNHEY, CDR2 SMNVEV (reference sequence). CDR3 loop: CASSLGWGTDTQYF. The CDR3, as DNA: TGTGCCAGCAGTTTAGGGTGGGGGACAGATACGCAGTATTTT.

In its sample, this clonotype was seen a few times. J is TRBJ2-7 and V is TRBV6-2 or TRBV6-3; a possible D gene is TRBD2 (5 bases). The CDR3 is made up of 14 amino acids. The germline gives CDR1 MNHEY, CDR2 SVGEGT. V lost 6 bases, J lost 3 bases, and 15 bases lay in between. Here the CDR3 DNA reads TGTGCCAGCAGACCAACGGGTCGGGACTACGAGCAGTACTTC. It translates to CASRPTGRDYEQYF.

This rearrangement joins TRBV20-1 to TRBJ2-5; D may be TRBD2 (5 bases). Trimming cost V 3 bases and J 5 bases, with 13 bases left between them. The CDR3 runs to 13 residues. Per the germline V gene, CDR1 is DFQATT and CDR2 is SNEGSKA (reference sequence). CDR3 in amino acids: CSASMAGGETQYF. CDR3 DNA sequence: TGCAGTGCTAGTATGGCGGGCGGGGAGACCCAGTACTTC.

This chain joins TRBV12-3 or TRBV12-4 and TRBJ2-7; 12 nucleotides align to TRBD2. V was pared by 6 bases and J by 6 bases, with 9 bases of the junction left unmatched. CDR3 length: 15 amino acids. The CDR3 bases are TGTGCCAGCAGCACCCAAGGACTAGCGGGGTCCGAGCAGTACTTC. Its protein is CASSTQGLAGSEQYF.

The gene calls are TRBV20-1 and TRBJ2-6; D is uncertain. In germline, CDR1 is DFQATT, CDR2 SNEGSKA (reference sequence). The CDR3 has 15 residues. V was trimmed by 0 bases and J by 2 bases, leaving 8 bases between them. The chain's CDR3 is CSARDGAPGANVLTF. CDR3 sequence (DNA): TGCAGTGCTAGAGATGGCGCACCTGGGGCCAACGTCCTGACTTTC.

V usage is TRBV5-8 and J usage is TRBJ2-1; D is perhaps TRBD2 (5 bases). Germline lookup yields CDR1 SGHTS and CDR2 YDEGEE. CDR3 size: 17 residues. Between the trimmed V and J ends, which lost 2 bases and 1 base, there was a span of 16 bases. In nucleotides, the CDR3 is TGTGCCAGCAGCTTACAACCTGGACTGGTTTCCTACAATGAGCAGTTCTTC. Translated: CASSLQPGLVSYNEQFF.

The chain joins TRBV21-1 to TRBJ1-1; TRBD1 reflects the table's D call only, with no check against the DNA. TRBV21-1 is flagged as a pseudogene. The CDR3 runs to 15 residues. The CDR3 loop reads CASSKARQGAPEAFF. The CDR3 nucleotides are TGTGCCAGCAGCAAAGCCAGACAGGGGGCCCCTGAAGCTTTCTTT.

Only a few counts were recorded for this clonotype. The rearrangement links TRBV7-9 to TRBJ1-4; possibly TRBD1 for D (6 bases). V shed 4 bases and J shed 8 bases, with 20 bases lying between them. Per the germline V gene, CDR1 is SEHNR and CDR2 is FQNEAQ (reference sequence). The CDR3 contains 16 residues. The CDR3 protein is CASSSTTGTRNEKLFF. CDR3 nucleotide sequence: TGTGCCAGCAGCTCCACCACCGGGACAAGAAACGAAAAACTGTTTTTT.

This clonotype was recorded many times. This chain joins TRBV20-1 and TRBJ2-7; 7 bases are a match to TRBD1. Germline lookup yields CDR1 DFQATT and CDR2 SNEGSKA (reference sequence). The junction had 8 bases not matched to a gene; V was cut back by 3 bases and J by 6 bases. The CDR3 spans 13 residues. The CDR3 region is CSASPKTGREQYF. As DNA, the CDR3 is TGCAGTGCTAGTCCCAAGACAGGGCGCGAGCAGTACTTC.